This T cell receptor (beta chain) was found in a study of identical twins. This clonotype was seen repeatedly, ten times or more. Its antigen remains unknown. TCRdb used MiXCR to reprocess the 5' RACE reads, holding one entry per CDR3 protein. Of approximately 890,000 distinct CDR3 sequences listed, approximately 13% are singletons. Germline CDR1 is ENHRY and CDR2 is SYGVKD. CDR3 size: 13 residues. V was shortened by 4 bases and J by 1 base, with 5 bases between the two germline ends. Study-wide findings and caveats: The presence of invariant MAIT and iNKT cells could partly confound analyses of zero-insertion sequences. Insertion counts were lower in abundant cord blood beta clonotypes, a trend that memory repertoires did not show.

These data were also filed under a second study, of yellow fever vaccine responses in identical twins.

This TCR was recovered from a young woman in good health. V gene TRBV10-3 combines with J gene TRBJ2-1; no clear D. The material sequenced was PBMCs. The CDR3 protein is CAISAVSYNEQFF. The CDR3 DNA reads TGTGCCATCAGTGCGGTGTCCTACAATGAGCAGTTCTTC.